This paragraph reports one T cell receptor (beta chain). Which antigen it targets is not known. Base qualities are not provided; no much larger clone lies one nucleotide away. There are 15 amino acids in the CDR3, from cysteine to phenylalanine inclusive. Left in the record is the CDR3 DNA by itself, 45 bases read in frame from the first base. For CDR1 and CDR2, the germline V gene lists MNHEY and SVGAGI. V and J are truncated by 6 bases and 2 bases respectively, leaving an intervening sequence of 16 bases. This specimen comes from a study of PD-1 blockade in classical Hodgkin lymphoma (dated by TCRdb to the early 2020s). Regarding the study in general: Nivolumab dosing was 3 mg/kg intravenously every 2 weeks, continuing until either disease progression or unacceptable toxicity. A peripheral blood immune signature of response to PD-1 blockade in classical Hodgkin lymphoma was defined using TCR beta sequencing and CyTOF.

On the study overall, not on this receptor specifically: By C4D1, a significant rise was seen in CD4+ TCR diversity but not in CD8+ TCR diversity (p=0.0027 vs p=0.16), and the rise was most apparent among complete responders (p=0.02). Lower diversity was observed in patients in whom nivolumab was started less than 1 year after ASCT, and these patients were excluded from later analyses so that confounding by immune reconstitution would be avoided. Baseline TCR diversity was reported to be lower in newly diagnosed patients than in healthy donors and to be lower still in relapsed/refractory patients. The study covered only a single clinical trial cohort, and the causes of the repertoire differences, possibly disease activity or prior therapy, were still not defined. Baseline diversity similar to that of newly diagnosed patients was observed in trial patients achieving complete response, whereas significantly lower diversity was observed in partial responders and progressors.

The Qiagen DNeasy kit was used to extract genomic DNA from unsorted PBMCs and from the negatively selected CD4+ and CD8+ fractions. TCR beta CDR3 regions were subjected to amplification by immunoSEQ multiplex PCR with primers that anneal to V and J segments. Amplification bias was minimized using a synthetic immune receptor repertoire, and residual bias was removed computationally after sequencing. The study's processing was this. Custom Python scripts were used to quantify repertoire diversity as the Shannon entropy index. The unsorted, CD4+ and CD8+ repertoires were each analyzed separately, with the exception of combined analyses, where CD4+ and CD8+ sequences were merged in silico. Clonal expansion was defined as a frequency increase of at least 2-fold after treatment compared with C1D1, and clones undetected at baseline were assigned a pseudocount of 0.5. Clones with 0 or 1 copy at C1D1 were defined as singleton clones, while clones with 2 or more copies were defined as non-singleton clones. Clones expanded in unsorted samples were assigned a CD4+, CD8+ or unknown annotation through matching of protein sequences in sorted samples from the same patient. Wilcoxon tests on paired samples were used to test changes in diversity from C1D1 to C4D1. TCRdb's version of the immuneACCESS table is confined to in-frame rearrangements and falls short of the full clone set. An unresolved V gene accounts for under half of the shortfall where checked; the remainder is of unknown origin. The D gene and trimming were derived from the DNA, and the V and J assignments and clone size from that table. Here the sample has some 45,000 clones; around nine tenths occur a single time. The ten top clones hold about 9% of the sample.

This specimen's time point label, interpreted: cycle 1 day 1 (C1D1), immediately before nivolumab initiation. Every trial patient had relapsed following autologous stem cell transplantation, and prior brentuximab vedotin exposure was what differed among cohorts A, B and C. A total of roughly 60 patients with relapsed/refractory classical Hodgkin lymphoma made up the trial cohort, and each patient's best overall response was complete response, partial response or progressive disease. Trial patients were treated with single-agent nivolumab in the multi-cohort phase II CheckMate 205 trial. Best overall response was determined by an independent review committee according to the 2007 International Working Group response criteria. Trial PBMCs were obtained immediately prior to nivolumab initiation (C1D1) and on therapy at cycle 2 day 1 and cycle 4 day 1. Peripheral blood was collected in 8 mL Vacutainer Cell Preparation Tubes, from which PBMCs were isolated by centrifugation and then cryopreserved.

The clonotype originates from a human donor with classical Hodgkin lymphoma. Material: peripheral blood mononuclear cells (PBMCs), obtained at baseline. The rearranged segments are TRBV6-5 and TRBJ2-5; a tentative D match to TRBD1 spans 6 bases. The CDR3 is CASSRFTGIQETQYF. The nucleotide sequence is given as TGTGCCAGCAGCCGGTTTACAGGGATACAAGAGACCCAGTACTTC.